Presented here are 24 T cell receptor beta chains from one specimen sequenced in a study of PD-L1 blockade in urothelial cancer. Generated by immunoSEQ multiplex PCR, the TCRdb table keeps only in-frame clones and is missing some. The top ten clones hold 1.7% of a sample with roughly 120,000 clones, roughly 91% of them seen once. Time point given: peripheral blood 6 weeks after treatment start. Source: PBMCs, taken around atezolizumab (anti-PD-L1) treatment. The origin of the receptors is a man in his 60s with urothelial cancer.

The chain's CDR3 is CASTLMGGRDGYTF. CDR3 nucleotide sequence: TGTGCCAGCACCCTCATGGGGGGAAGGGATGGCTACACCTTC. The rearrangement uses TRBV6-5 and TRBJ1-2, with TRBD1 as a possible D gene (5 bases). The CDR3 extends over 14 amino acids. Trimming removed 7 bases at V and 6 bases at J, with 18 bases between. The germline gives CDR1 MNHEY, CDR2 SVGAGI.

The V gene is TRBV10-3, the J gene TRBJ1-5, with D perhaps TRBD1 (6 bases). V was trimmed by 8 bases and J by 5 bases, leaving 13 bases between them. The CDR3 covers 13 residues. The germline V gene encodes CDR1 ENHRY and CDR2 SYGVKD. The CDR3 sequence is CAIRGGLDQPQHF. The CDR3 DNA reads TGTGCCATCCGTGGGGGGCTGGATCAGCCCCAGCATTTT.

This rearrangement joins TRBV28 to TRBJ2-7; TRBD2 might be the D (7 bases). The germline CDR1 and CDR2 sequences are MDHEN and SYDVKM. The CDR3 runs 12 residues. Trimming shortened V by 7 bases and J by 7 bases, and 14 bases separated the two germline ends. CDR3 in amino acids: CASNGGGREQYF. As DNA, the CDR3 is TGTGCCAGCAATGGGGGGGGCCGGGAGCAGTACTTC. Filled out from reference TRBV28 and TRBJ2-7, the complete variable domain reads DVKVTQSSRYLVKRTGEKVFLECVQDMDHENMFWYRQDPGLGLRLIYFSYDVKMKEKGDIPEGYSVSREKKERFSLILESASTNQTSMYLCASNGGGREQYFGPGTRLTVT.

The chain combines TRBV5-1 with TRBJ2-2; D is uncertain. CDR1 is SGHRS and CDR2 is YFSETQ in the germline V gene. V was trimmed by 4 bases and J by 4 bases, leaving 11 bases between them. The CDR3 is 14 amino acids. In DNA, the CDR3 is TGCGCCAGCAGCCCCTGGCTCCTCACCGGGGAGCTGTTTTTT. Translation: CASSPWLLTGELFF.

The chain combines TRBV19 with TRBJ2-7; the D gene is possibly TRBD1 (6 bases). Per the germline V gene, CDR1 is LNHDA and CDR2 is SQIVND (reference sequence). V lost 4 bases and J lost 4, with 8 bases in between. The CDR3 runs to 12 residues. As DNA, the CDR3 is TGTGCCAGTAGTACGAGGGGGTACGAGCAGTACTTC. Amino acid sequence: CASSTRGYEQYF.

In this sample, this clone turned up a few times. The chain joins TRBV28 to TRBJ1-2, with D possibly matching TRBD1 (6 bases). Germline-derived CDR1 and CDR2 are MDHEN and SYDVKM. The CDR3 covers 13 residues. V was cut by 3 bases and J by 6 bases, with 11 bases left in between. DNA of the CDR3: TGTGCCAGCAGTTTTCCCCCAGGGGATGGCTACACCTTC. It codes for CASSFPPGDGYTF.

This chain links TRBV10-3 with TRBJ1-2, with 12 positions matching TRBD1. The CDR3 spans 16 residues. J lost 3 bases, V lost 8 bases, and 10 bases had no gene match. CDR1 is ENHRY, CDR2 SYGVKD, per germline. The CDR3 reads CAIGGTGGRADYGYTF. DNA for the CDR3: TGTGCCATCGGGGGGACAGGGGGCAGAGCGGACTATGGCTACACCTTC.

This chain uses TRBV7-9 with TRBJ1-1; 10 positions match TRBD1. This CDR3 has 15 residues. The germline gives CDR1 SEHNR, CDR2 FQNEAQ (reference sequence). J gave up 0 bases and V 5 bases, and 3 bases lay outside the gene matches. The CDR3 DNA is TGTGCCAGCAGCCGAGGACAGGGGGTGAACACTGAAGCTTTCTTT. Residues: CASSRGQGVNTEAFF.

The chain uses TRBV6-1 and TRBJ2-7; TRBD1 might be the D (5 bases). CDR1 and CDR2 (germline): MNHNS, SASEGT. This CDR3 comprises 17 residues. Trimming removed 2 bases at V and 0 bases at J, with 17 bases between. The CDR3 spells CASSEYAGPLSSYEQYF. The CDR3 nucleotides are TGTGCCAGCAGTGAATATGCAGGGCCCCTTAGCTCCTACGAGCAGTACTTC.

On this clone itself: Other DNA sequences in the sample encode the same CDR3. The rearrangement links TRBV7-9 to TRBJ2-3, with 10 bases identical to TRBD2. Germline V CDR1 and CDR2: SEHNR, FQNEAQ (reference sequence). The CDR3 is 15 residues long. V lost 2 bases, J lost 1 base, and 0 bases stayed unmatched. The CDR3 DNA follows: TGTGCCAGCAGCTTACTAGCGGGGGGCACAGATACGCAGTATTTT. Amino acid sequence: CASSLLAGGTDTQYF.

A few counts support this clone. The genes are TRBV18 and TRBJ1-4; the D is unclear. The V end was cut by 3 bases, the J end by 0 bases, with 5 bases between. Per the germline V gene, CDR1 is KGHSH and CDR2 is LQKENI. CDR3 length: 14 residues. CDR3 loop: CASSPQTTNEKLFF. In DNA, the CDR3 is TGTGCCAGCTCACCTCAGACAACTAATGAAAAACTGTTTTTT.

The chain combines TRBV20-1 with TRBJ2-1; weak D call: TRBD2 (7 bases). The V and J ends lost 5 bases and 12 bases respectively, with 14 bases between them. This CDR3 has 11 amino acids. Germline CDR1 reads DFQATT; CDR2 reads SNEGSKA (reference sequence). The CDR3 DNA sequence: TGCAGTGCTGAGAGGGGGGAGGGGCAGTTCTTC. Its translation: CSAERGEGQFF.

The chain couples TRBV19 to TRBJ2-5; D call uncertain. The CDR3 is made up of 14 amino acids. CDR1 and CDR2 (germline): LNHDA, SQIVND (reference sequence). V lost 1 base to trimming and J lost 1 base, with 7 bases between them. CDR3 DNA: TGTGCCAGTAGTATAGCTGGGCTCCAAGAGACCCAGTACTTC. Amino acid sequence: CASSIAGLQETQYF.

This clone has just a few counts. CDR3: CASSSGLVGFF. In DNA, the CDR3 is TGTGCCAGCAGCTCTGGACTAGTCGGGTTCTTC. The gene calls are TRBV7-9 and TRBJ2-1, with 7 positions matching TRBD2. The CDR3 totals 11 residues. Trimming cost V 4 bases and J 15 bases; bases outside gene matches: 6. Germline assignment: CDR1 SEHNR and CDR2 FQNEAQ (reference sequence).

This chain uses TRBV19 with TRBJ1-1, with a tentative D call TRBD1 (6 bases). This CDR3 is built from 15 residues. CDR1 is LNHDA, CDR2 SQIVND, per germline (reference sequence). Trimming stripped 5 bases from V and 1 base from J, with 14 bases between. The CDR3 bases are TGTGCCAGTAGTTCGAGGACAGTAAAGAACACTGAAGCTTTCTTT. Encoded protein: CASSSRTVKNTEAFF.

This chain joins TRBV11-2 and TRBJ1-3, with unresolved D. This CDR3 spans 15 amino acids. The germline V and J ends were trimmed by 6 bases and 5 bases, with 17 bases remaining between them. The germline gives CDR1 SGHAT, CDR2 FQNNGV. The CDR3 nucleotides read TGTGCCAGCAGTCAGGAAACAACGGTTCGAAACACCATATATTTT. It translates to CASSQETTVRNTIYF.

This clone has just a few counts. The chain combines TRBV19 with TRBJ2-7, with 7 bases fitting TRBD1. CDR1 and CDR2 (germline): LNHDA, SQIVND (reference sequence). The CDR3 loop spans 13 amino acids. V was clipped by 10 bases and J by 5 bases; unmatched bases: 11. The CDR3 DNA reads TGTGCCACCGACATAGGGACAGCCCACGAGCAGTACTTC. This codes for CATDIGTAHEQYF.

The chain recombines TRBV10-1 with TRBJ1-2; TRBD1 aligns across 9 bases. The CDR3 has 13 residues. V lost 4 bases to trimming and J lost 3 bases; unmatched junction nucleotides: 0. The germline CDR1 and CDR2 sequences are WNHNN and SYGVQD (reference sequence). CDR3 sequence (DNA): TGCGCCAGCAGTGGACAGGGGGACTATGGCTACACCTTC. It encodes CASSGQGDYGYTF.

The gene calls are TRBV7-9 and TRBJ1-5, with D perhaps matching TRBD1 (5 bases). The CDR3 has 14 amino acids. The ends were cut back, 7 bases at V and 6 bases at J, with 16 bases in the middle. In germline, CDR1 is SEHNR, CDR2 FQNEAQ (reference sequence). This chain's CDR3 is CASTRGGAGQPQHF. CDR3 DNA sequence: TGTGCCAGCACCCGAGGCGGGGCCGGTCAGCCCCAGCATTTT.

CDR3 region: CASSFERGGADTQYF. The DNA for the CDR3 is TGCGCCAGCAGCTTCGAAAGGGGTGGAGCAGATACGCAGTATTTT. The rearrangement joins TRBV5-1 to TRBJ2-3; D is possibly TRBD1 (5 bases). The V gene's germline CDR1 is SGHRS and CDR2 YFSETQ. V lost 2 bases and J 4 bases, leaving 14 bases between the germline ends. The length of the CDR3 is 15 residues.

J is TRBJ1-2 and V is TRBV12-2; whether TRBD1, the table's D call, matches the DNA was not checked. TRBV12-2 is listed as a pseudogene. CDR3 size: 15 residues. Here the CDR3 reads CASRLAGSDNYGYTF. The CDR3 coding sequence is TGTGCAAGTCGCTTAGCGGGCTCAGATAACTATGGCTACACCTTC.

The genes are TRBV27 and TRBJ1-1; D might be TRBD1 (5 bases). This CDR3 has 14 residues. The germline V gene encodes CDR1 MNHEY and CDR2 SMNVEV (reference sequence). Trimming took off 4 bases at V and 1 base at J, with 10 bases between the two ends. The CDR3 loop reads CASSSGQANTEAFF. The CDR3 coding sequence is TGTGCCAGCAGTTCAGGACAAGCGAACACTGAAGCTTTCTTT.

The J gene is TRBJ1-3, the V gene TRBV11-2; weak D call: TRBD1 (5 bases). Trimming took off 5 bases at V and 3 bases at J, with 14 bases between the two ends. Germline V CDR1 and CDR2: SGHAT, FQNNGV. The CDR3 is 15 residues long. This CDR3 is CASSRTAGLGNTIYF. CDR3 coding DNA: TGTGCCAGCAGCCGCACGGCGGGGCTTGGAAACACCATATATTTT.

In this sample, this clone turned up once. The rearrangement links TRBV2 to TRBJ2-2; possibly TRBD1 for D (6 bases). This CDR3 contains 15 residues. The V end lost 6 bases, the J end lost 6 bases, and 17 bases lay between the germline ends. CDR1 SNHLY and CDR2 FYNNEI come from the germline V gene. The CDR3 loop reads CASRLGVGAAGELFF. As DNA, the CDR3 is TGTGCCAGCAGGCTCGGGGTGGGGGCTGCCGGGGAGCTGTTTTTT.